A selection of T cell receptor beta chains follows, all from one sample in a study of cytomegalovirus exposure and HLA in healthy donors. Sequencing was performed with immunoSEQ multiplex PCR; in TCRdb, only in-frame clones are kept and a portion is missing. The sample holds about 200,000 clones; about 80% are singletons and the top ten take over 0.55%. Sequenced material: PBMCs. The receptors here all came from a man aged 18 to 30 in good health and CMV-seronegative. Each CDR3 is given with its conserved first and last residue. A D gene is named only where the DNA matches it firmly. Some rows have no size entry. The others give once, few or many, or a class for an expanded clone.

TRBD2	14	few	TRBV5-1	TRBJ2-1	CASSERTSADEQFF	TGCGCCAGCAGCGAAAGGACTAGCGCCGATGAGCAGTTCTTC
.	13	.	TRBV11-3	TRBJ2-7	CASSDGTTYEQYF	TGTGCCAGCAGCGACGGGACAACCTACGAGCAGTACTTC
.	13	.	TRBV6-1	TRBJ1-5	CASSEDRVQPQHF	TGTGCCAGCAGTGAAGACAGGGTACAGCCCCAGCATTTT
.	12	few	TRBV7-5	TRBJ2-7	CARSPQGLEQYF	TGTGCCAGAAGCCCCCAGGGGCTCGAGCAGTACTTC
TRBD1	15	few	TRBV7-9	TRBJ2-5	CASSSAQGADETQYF	TGTGCCAGCAGCTCCGCACAGGGGGCCGATGAGACCCAGTACTTC
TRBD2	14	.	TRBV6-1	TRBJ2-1	CASSLLAGGDEQFF	TGTGCCAGCAGTCTACTAGCGGGAGGAGATGAGCAGTTCTTC
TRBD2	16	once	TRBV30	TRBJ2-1	CAWSRRTSGRYNEQFF	TGTGCCTGGAGTCGACGGACTAGCGGGAGGTACAATGAGCAGTTCTTC
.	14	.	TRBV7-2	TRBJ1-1	CASSLQGIRTEAFF	TGTGCCAGCAGCTTACAGGGAATCAGAACTGAAGCTTTCTTT
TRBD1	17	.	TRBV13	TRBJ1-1	CASSRDRENARDTEAFF	TGTGCCAGCAGCCGAGACAGGGAAAACGCGCGCGACACTGAAGCTTTCTTT
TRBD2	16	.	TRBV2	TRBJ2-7	CASSLAGGPNVDEQYF	TGTGCCAGCAGTCTAGCGGGCGGACCCAACGTCGACGAGCAGTACTTC
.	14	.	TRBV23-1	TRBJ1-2	CASSQSRQGYGYTF	TGCGCCAGCAGTCAATCACGGCAGGGGTATGGCTACACCTTC
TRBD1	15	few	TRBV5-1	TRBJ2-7	CASRTGPTSDYEQYF	TGCGCCAGCCGGACAGGGCCCACTAGTGACTACGAGCAGTACTTC
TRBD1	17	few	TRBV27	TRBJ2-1	CASSLWGQGATYNEQFF	TGTGCCAGCAGTTTATGGGGACAGGGGGCGACCTACAATGAGCAGTTCTTC
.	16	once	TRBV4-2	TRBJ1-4	CASSQDPVRTNEKLFF	TGTGCCAGCAGCCAAGATCCGGTCAGGACTAATGAAAAACTGTTTTTT
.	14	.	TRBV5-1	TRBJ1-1	CASSLEGSNTEAFF	TGCGCCAGCAGCTTGGAGGGGTCGAACACTGAAGCTTTCTTT
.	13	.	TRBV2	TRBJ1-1	CASSDPGATEAFF	TGTGCCAGCAGTGATCCTGGGGCGACTGAAGCTTTCTTT
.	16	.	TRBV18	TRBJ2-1	CASSPPAQTYLNEQFF	TGTGCCAGCTCACCACCGGCCCAAACATATCTCAATGAGCAGTTCTTC